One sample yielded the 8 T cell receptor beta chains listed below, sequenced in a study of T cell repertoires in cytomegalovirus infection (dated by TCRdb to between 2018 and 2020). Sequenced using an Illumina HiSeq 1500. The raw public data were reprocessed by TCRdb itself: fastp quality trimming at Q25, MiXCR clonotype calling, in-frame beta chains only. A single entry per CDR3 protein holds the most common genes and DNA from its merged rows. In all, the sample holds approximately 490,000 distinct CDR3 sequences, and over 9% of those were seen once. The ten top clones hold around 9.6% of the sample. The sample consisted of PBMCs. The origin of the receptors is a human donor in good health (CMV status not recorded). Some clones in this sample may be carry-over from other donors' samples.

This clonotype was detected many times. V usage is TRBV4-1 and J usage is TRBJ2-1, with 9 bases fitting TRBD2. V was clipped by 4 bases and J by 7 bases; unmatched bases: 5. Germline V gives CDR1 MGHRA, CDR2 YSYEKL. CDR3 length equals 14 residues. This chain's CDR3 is CASSPRGGGNEQFF. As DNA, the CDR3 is TGCGCCAGCAGCCCGCGGGGGGGGGGGAATGAGCAGTTCTTC.

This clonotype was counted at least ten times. CDR3 region: CASSPEPADTQYF. The DNA for the CDR3 is TGTGCCAGCTCACCGGAACCGGCAGATACGCAGTATTTT. The chain joins TRBV18 to TRBJ2-3, with D unclear. The germline V and J ends were trimmed by 3 bases and 4 bases, with 8 bases remaining between them. Per germline, CDR1 KGHSH and CDR2 LQKENI. This CDR3 is 13 amino acids long.

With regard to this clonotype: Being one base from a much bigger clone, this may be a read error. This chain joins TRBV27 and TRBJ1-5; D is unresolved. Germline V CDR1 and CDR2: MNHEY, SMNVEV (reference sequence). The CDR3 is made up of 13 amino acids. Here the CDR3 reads CASSHGPNQHQHF. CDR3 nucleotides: TGTGCCAGCAGTCACGGCCCGAATCAGCACCAGCATTTT.

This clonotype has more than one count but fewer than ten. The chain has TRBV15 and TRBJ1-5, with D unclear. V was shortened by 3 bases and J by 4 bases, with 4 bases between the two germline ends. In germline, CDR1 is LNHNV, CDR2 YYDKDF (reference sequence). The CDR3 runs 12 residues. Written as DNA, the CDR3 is TGTGCCACCAGCAGGAAGAATCAGCCCCAGCATTTT. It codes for CATSRKNQPQHF.

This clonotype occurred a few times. DNA for the CDR3: TGTGCCAGCAACAAGCAGGGACCACCGCAGACAGATACGCAGTATTTT. Its translation: CASNKQGPPQTDTQYF. V is TRBV6-5 and J is TRBJ2-3; D possibly uses TRBD1 or TRBD2 (5 bases each). The CDR3 runs 16 residues. Deletions cut 7 bases from V and 3 bases from J, with 20 bases between. Looked up from germline, CDR1 is MNHEY and CDR2 is SVGAGI.

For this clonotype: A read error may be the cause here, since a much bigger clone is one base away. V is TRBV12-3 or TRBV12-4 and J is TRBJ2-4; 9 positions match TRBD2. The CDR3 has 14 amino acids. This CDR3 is CACSLAGGQNIQYF. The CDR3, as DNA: TGTGCCTGCAGTTTGGCGGGGGGGCAAAACATTCAGTACTTC.

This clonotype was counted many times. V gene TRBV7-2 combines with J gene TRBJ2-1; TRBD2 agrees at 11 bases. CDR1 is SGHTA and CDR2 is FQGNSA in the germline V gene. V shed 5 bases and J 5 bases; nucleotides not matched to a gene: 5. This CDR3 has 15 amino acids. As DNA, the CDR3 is TGTGCCAGCAGCCCGGGACTAGCGGACGACAATGAGCAGTTCTTC. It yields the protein CASSPGLADDNEQFF.

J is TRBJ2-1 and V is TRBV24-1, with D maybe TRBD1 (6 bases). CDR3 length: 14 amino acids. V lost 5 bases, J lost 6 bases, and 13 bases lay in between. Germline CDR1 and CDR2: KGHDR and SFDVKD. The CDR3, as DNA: TGTGCCACCAGTGCGTCAGGGGATCTCAATGAGCAGTTCTTC. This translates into CATSASGDLNEQFF.